Each of the 21 T cell receptor beta chains below was sequenced from the same sample in a study of blood T cell repertoires in COVID-19. TCRdb's copy holds only in-frame clones and misses some; the assay was immunoSEQ multiplex PCR. Here the sample spans over 85,000 clones, 70% to 90% being singletons. Sequencing input: peripheral blood. These receptors were collected from a human donor in a cohort sampled during active COVID-19.

The chain is built from TRBV3-1 (or the pseudogene TRBV3-2) and TRBJ2-7; a weak D match, TRBD1 (6 bases). Trimming shortened V by 10 bases and J by 3 bases, and 25 bases separated the two germline ends. This CDR3 contains 16 residues. Germline lookup yields CDR1 LGHDT and CDR2 YNNKEL (reference sequence). The CDR3 DNA reads as TGTGCCACCTCAGACTCGTACACCACAGGGAACTACGAGCAGTACTTC. Its protein product is CATSDSYTTGNYEQYF.

The chain has TRBV21-1 and TRBJ2-1; the DNA was not used to check the table's D call, TRBD1. TRBV21-1 is an annotated pseudogene. CDR3 size: 17 residues. The CDR3 spells CASSKQDRAAYYNEQFF. DNA for the CDR3: TGTGCCAGCAGCAAACAAGACAGGGCGGCATACTACAATGAGCAGTTCTTC.

The chain carries TRBV19 and TRBJ2-3; 9 bases are a match to TRBD2. Trimming removed 10 bases from V and 5 bases from J; junction bases left unmatched: 10. This CDR3 has 14 amino acids. Per the germline V gene, CDR1 is LNHDA and CDR2 is SQIVND (reference sequence). The CDR3 sequence is CATSRLAEGDTQYF. CDR3 DNA sequence: TGTGCCACCTCTAGACTAGCGGAAGGAGATACGCAGTATTTT.

This sequence joins TRBV9 and TRBJ2-2, with D tentatively TRBD1 (5 bases). The CDR3 is 15 amino acids. Looked up from germline, CDR1 is SGDLS and CDR2 is YYNGEE. V was pared by 0 bases and J by 3 bases, with 9 bases between. Written as DNA, the CDR3 is TGTGCCAGCAGCGTAGAGGCAGGGCACACCGGGGAGCTGTTTTTT. Translation: CASSVEAGHTGELFF.

The count of this clone is one. This chain connects TRBV4-3 to TRBJ1-3; D not resolved. The CDR3 has 15 amino acids. Germline V CDR1 and CDR2: LGHNA, YSLEER. V lost 4 bases and J 5 bases, leaving 15 bases between the germline ends. As DNA, the CDR3 is TGCGCCAGCAGCCGCGAACGGGGAATTAGAAACACCATATATTTT. Translating it yields CASSRERGIRNTIYF.

The chain carries TRBV4-1 and TRBJ2-3; tentative D call: TRBD2 (5 bases). Germline V gene lookup returns CDR1 MGHRA and CDR2 YSYEKL. V was clipped by 1 base and J by 5 bases, with 13 bases between them. The CDR3 consists of 15 residues. The CDR3 region is CASSQVRSAGDTQYF. CDR3 in DNA: TGCGCCAGCAGCCAAGTTAGGTCGGCGGGAGATACGCAGTATTTT.

This clone is a singleton in its sample. The chain carries TRBV29-1 and TRBJ2-1; 10 bases are a match to TRBD2. Germline V gene lookup returns CDR1 SQVTM and CDR2 ANQGSEA. J lost 7 bases, V lost 0 bases, and 6 bases had no gene match. The CDR3 totals 15 residues. The CDR3 DNA reads as TGCAGCGTTGAAGATGCTAGCGGGAGTTTGAATGAGCAGTTCTTC. Protein sequence: CSVEDASGSLNEQFF.

The rearrangement joins TRBV9 to TRBJ2-3, with 8 bases matching TRBD2. The germline gives CDR1 SGDLS, CDR2 YYNGEE. The V gene end was trimmed by 4 bases and the J gene end by 0 bases; junction bases not matched to a gene: 10. The CDR3 sequence is 17 residues long. This CDR3 reads CASSPRGGARSTDTQYF. In nucleotides, the CDR3 is TGTGCCAGCAGCCCCCGGGGGGGGGCGAGAAGCACAGATACGCAGTATTTT.

J is TRBJ2-1 and V is TRBV2; D may be TRBD2 (5 bases). The CDR3 contains 13 residues. Germline CDR1 is SNHLY and CDR2 is FYNNEI. Trimming took 8 bases from V and 0 from J, leaving 8 bases between them. The CDR3 sequence is CASGESSYNEQFF. The CDR3 bases are TGTGCCAGCGGGGAGAGCTCCTACAATGAGCAGTTCTTC.

The chain carries TRBV10-2 and TRBJ1-3; TRBD1 is a possible D gene (6 bases). Germline CDR1 WSHSY, CDR2 SAAADI. The CDR3 covers 14 residues. Trimming removed 7 bases at V and 2 bases at J, with 12 bases between. CDR3 residues: CASKVGGPGNTIYF. DNA for the CDR3: TGCGCCAGCAAGGTGGGGGGGCCTGGAAACACCATATATTTT.

This clone has more than one count but fewer than ten. The V call is TRBV6-5, the J call TRBJ2-3, with D possibly matching TRBD2 (7 bases). The germline V gene has CDR1 MNHEY and CDR2 SVGAGI. This CDR3 is 12 amino acids long. The V gene lost 8 bases and the J gene lost 3 bases, with 9 bases spanning the gap. CDR3 coding DNA: TGTGCCAGCGGGGGGGCTACAGATACGCAGTATTTT. This encodes CASGGATDTQYF.

The CDR3 DNA is TGTGCCAGCAGCTCCGGGACAGGGCAAAAAAGGCGGTACTTC. Protein: CASSSGTGQKRRYF. The chain recombines TRBV21-1 with TRBJ2-7; the DNA was not used to check the table's D call, TRBD1. TRBV21-1 is a recognized pseudogene. This CDR3 spans 14 amino acids.

The chain employs TRBV30 and TRBJ1-1; maybe TRBD1 (6 bases). Germline loops: CDR1 GTSNPN, CDR2 SVGIG (reference sequence). The CDR3 spans 12 residues. V was trimmed by 2 bases and J by 10 bases, leaving 14 bases between them. DNA of the CDR3: TGTGCCTGGAGTTTCTCAGGGGAGGGAGCTTTCTTT. Protein sequence: CAWSFSGEGAFF.

This clone was observed a handful of times. The chain joins TRBV25-1 to TRBJ1-5; D possibly corresponds to TRBD1 (6 bases). From germline, CDR1 is MGHDK and CDR2 SYGVNS. Trimming stripped 8 bases from V and 0 bases from J, with 20 bases between. This CDR3 is built from 17 residues. This chain's CDR3 is CASPGAGALSSNQPQHF. The CDR3 nucleotides are TGTGCCAGCCCCGGGGCGGGGGCGTTGAGTAGCAATCAGCCCCAGCATTTT.

The chain links TRBV6-5 to TRBJ1-3; possibly TRBD1 for D (6 bases). The CDR3 is 14 residues long. V was pared by 2 bases and J by 4 bases, with 9 bases between. In germline, CDR1 is MNHEY, CDR2 SVGAGI. The CDR3 sequence: CASSYARGGNTIYF. CDR3 DNA: TGTGCCAGCAGTTACGCCAGGGGAGGAAACACCATATATTTT.

This chain links TRBV25-1 with TRBJ2-3; 8 bases line up with TRBD1. The CDR3 loop spans 16 amino acids. The trim removed 3 bases at V and 2 bases at J, leaving 7 bases unmatched. From germline, CDR1 is MGHDK and CDR2 SYGVNS. CDR3 in DNA: TGTGCCAGCAGTGACCGGGACAGGCATTTCACAGATACGCAGTATTTT. It codes for CASSDRDRHFTDTQYF. Full variable domain (remainder filled in from reference TRBV25-1 and TRBJ2-3): EADIYQTPRYLVIGTGKKITLECSQTMGHDKMYWYQQDPGMELHLIHYSYGVNSTEKGDLSSESTVSRIRTEHFPLTLESARPSHTSQYLCASSDRDRHFTDTQYFGPGTRLTVL.

This chain connects TRBV4-1 to TRBJ2-3; possible D gene TRBD1, 5 bases. Per germline, CDR1 MGHRA and CDR2 YSYEKL. V was cut by 3 bases and J by 1 base, with 20 bases left in between. This CDR3 contains 18 residues. The CDR3 DNA sequence: TGCGCCAGCAGCCAGCTTCTTACAGGCGTCGTTGGCACAGATACGCAGTATTTT. Translating it yields CASSQLLTGVVGTDTQYF.

This chain links TRBV7-8 with TRBJ2-7; no clear D gene. Germline V lookup: CDR1 SGHVS, CDR2 FQNEAQ. The length of the CDR3 is 15 residues. Trimming took off 1 base at V and 0 bases at J, with 10 bases between the two ends. The CDR3, as DNA: TGTGCCAGCAGCTTAGACCCCTCCAGCTCCTACGAGCAGTACTTC. It specifies CASSLDPSSSYEQYF.

This clone was seen more than once but under ten times. The chain recombines TRBV10-3 with TRBJ1-2; D is perhaps TRBD1 (5 bases). CDR1 ENHRY and CDR2 SYGVKD come from the germline V gene. Trimming removed 9 bases at V and 3 bases at J, with 14 bases between. The CDR3 extends over 13 amino acids. CDR3 sequence reads: CAIGTQRDYGYTF. The CDR3 bases are TGTGCCATAGGGACTCAACGGGACTATGGCTACACCTTC.

This chain's CDR3 is CASSQLDRGLYNEQFF. The CDR3 DNA sequence: TGCGCCAGCAGCCAACTGGACAGGGGGCTCTACAATGAGCAGTTCTTC. The chain links TRBV4-1 to TRBJ2-1; 11 bases fit TRBD1. This CDR3 is 16 amino acids long. Germline lookup yields CDR1 MGHRA and CDR2 YSYEKL. V trimming: 2 bases; J trimming: 3 bases; junction bases outside the gene matches: 3.

This chain connects TRBV5-1 to TRBJ2-1, with 8 bases aligning to TRBD1. Unmatched junction bases numbered 5, after V lost 3 bases and J lost 0 bases. Germline V lookup: CDR1 SGHRS, CDR2 YFSETQ. The CDR3 is made up of 16 amino acids. The CDR3 DNA reads as TGCGCCAGCAGCTGGAAGGACAGGGCCTCCTACAATGAGCAGTTCTTC. Its translation: CASSWKDRASYNEQFF.